This is a list of T cell receptor beta chains from one sample in a study of a mutant IDH1 vaccine in newly diagnosed glioma. Method: immunoSEQ multiplex PCR; TCRdb's copy keeps in-frame clones and lacks some. Among some 55,000 clones listed, 90% were seen once. For these receptors, no antigen is known. Sequences were derived from PBMCs, sampled from a glioma patient whose treatment included an IDH1 peptide vaccine. The receptor set was obtained from a woman in her 40s with glioma. CDR3s include the opening cysteine and the closing phenylalanine or tryptophan. D genes are given only for firm matches. Rows give clone size only sometimes, using once, few, many, or a class for an expanded clone.

CDR3aa: CASGFKDRSSYNEQFF; CDR3nt: TGTGCCAGCGGGTTTAAGGATCGTAGCTCCTACAATGAGCAGTTCTTC; abundance: few; v_gene: TRBV13; d_gene: -; j_gene: TRBJ2-1
CDR3aa: CASSALRGRTYEQYF; CDR3nt: TGTGCCAGCAGTGCGCTCAGGGGTAGGACCTACGAGCAGTACTTC; abundance: -; v_gene: TRBV2; d_gene: -; j_gene: TRBJ2-7
CDR3aa: CASRGQGRTGELFF; CDR3nt: TGTGCCAGCAGGGGACAGGGGCGCACCGGGGAGCTGTTTTTT; abundance: -; v_gene: TRBV27; d_gene: TRBD1; j_gene: TRBJ2-2
CDR3aa: CASSFLSGYNEQFF; CDR3nt: TGCGCCAGCAGCTTTCTTAGCGGCTACAATGAGCAGTTCTTC; abundance: -; v_gene: TRBV5-1; d_gene: -; j_gene: TRBJ2-1
CDR3aa: CSVAGQVNTEAFF; CDR3nt: TGCAGCGTTGCAGGACAGGTCAACACTGAAGCTTTCTTT; abundance: -; v_gene: TRBV29-1; d_gene: TRBD1; j_gene: TRBJ1-1
CDR3aa: CASSSSAYNEQFF; CDR3nt: TGTGCCAGCAGTTCCAGTGCCTACAATGAGCAGTTCTTC; abundance: -; v_gene: TRBV27; d_gene: -; j_gene: TRBJ2-1
CDR3aa: CASSYSARGETQYF; CDR3nt: TGTGCCAGCAGTTATAGCGCCCGAGGGGAGACCCAGTACTTC; abundance: once; v_gene: TRBV6-5; d_gene: -; j_gene: TRBJ2-5
CDR3aa: CASSLGPSTDTQYF; CDR3nt: TGTGCCAGCAGCTTAGGGCCGAGCACAGATACGCAGTATTTT; abundance: -; v_gene: TRBV7-2; d_gene: -; j_gene: TRBJ2-3
CDR3aa: CASSQTGVNTEAFF; CDR3nt: TGCGCCAGCAGCCAAACAGGGGTTAACACTGAAGCTTTCTTT; abundance: -; v_gene: TRBV4-1; d_gene: TRBD1; j_gene: TRBJ1-1
CDR3aa: CASSRGQGAYEQYF; CDR3nt: TGTGCCAGTAGTAGGGGACAGGGGGCATACGAGCAGTACTTC; abundance: -; v_gene: TRBV19; d_gene: TRBD1; j_gene: TRBJ2-7
CDR3aa: CASKSLALTGELFF; CDR3nt: TGTGCCAGCAAATCACTAGCACTCACCGGGGAGCTGTTTTTT; abundance: -; v_gene: TRBV6-5; d_gene: -; j_gene: TRBJ2-2
CDR3aa: CASTGWSSYNEQFF; CDR3nt: TGTGCCAGTACCGGATGGAGCTCCTACAATGAGCAGTTCTTC; abundance: -; v_gene: TRBV6-1; d_gene: -; j_gene: TRBJ2-1
CDR3aa: CASSHRLGAINEQFF; CDR3nt: TGTGCCAGCAGCCACCGACTAGGGGCCATCAATGAGCAGTTCTTC; abundance: -; v_gene: TRBV5-6; d_gene: -; j_gene: TRBJ2-1
CDR3aa: CASSPQGPGSNQPQHF; CDR3nt: TGTGCCAGCAGCCCTCAGGGTCCGGGAAGCAATCAGCCCCAGCATTTT; abundance: once; v_gene: TRBV7-2; d_gene: -; j_gene: TRBJ1-5
CDR3aa: CSVEDTGTEAFF; CDR3nt: TGCAGCGTTGAAGACACGGGGACTGAAGCTTTCTTT; abundance: -; v_gene: TRBV29-1; d_gene: -; j_gene: TRBJ1-1
CDR3aa: CASSLHSNQPQHF; CDR3nt: TGCGCCAGCAGCCTCCATAGCAATCAGCCCCAGCATTTT; abundance: -; v_gene: TRBV5-1; d_gene: -; j_gene: TRBJ1-5
CDR3aa: CASSYSYVQGGLGYTF; CDR3nt: TGTGCCAGCAGCTACTCTTACGTACAGGGGGGGCTTGGCTACACCTTC; abundance: -; v_gene: TRBV6-5; d_gene: TRBD1; j_gene: TRBJ1-2
CDR3aa: CASTHGDRGRPSRDYGYTF; CDR3nt: TGTGCCAGTACCCATGGGGACAGGGGGCGTCCGTCCCGAGACTATGGCTACACCTTC; abundance: -; v_gene: TRBV19; d_gene: TRBD1; j_gene: TRBJ1-2
CDR3aa: CSGAGRLTDTQYF; CDR3nt: TGCAGCGGAGCGGGACGGTTGACAGATACGCAGTATTTT; abundance: -; v_gene: TRBV29-1; d_gene: TRBD2; j_gene: TRBJ2-3
CDR3aa: CASSLTGGHYGYTF; CDR3nt: TGCGCCAGCAGCCTCACAGGGGGCCACTATGGCTACACCTTC; abundance: -; v_gene: TRBV5-1; d_gene: TRBD1; j_gene: TRBJ1-2
CDR3aa: CASSLTWEQYNEQFF; CDR3nt: TGTGCCAGCAGTTTAACTTGGGAACAATACAATGAGCAGTTCTTC; abundance: once; v_gene: TRBV27; d_gene: -; j_gene: TRBJ2-1
CDR3aa: CASSSRTSGRVPYNEQFF; CDR3nt: TGCGCCAGCAGCTCGCGGACTAGCGGAAGAGTTCCCTACAATGAGCAGTTCTTC; abundance: -; v_gene: TRBV5-1; d_gene: TRBD2; j_gene: TRBJ2-1
CDR3aa: CASSLQWRVNRAHRNQPQHF; CDR3nt: TGTGCCAGCAGTTTACAATGGAGGGTGAACAGGGCACATCGCAATCAGCCCCAGCATTTT; abundance: -; v_gene: TRBV28; d_gene: -; j_gene: TRBJ1-5
CDR3aa: CASARRAEAFF; CDR3nt: TGTGCCAGCGCTAGACGGGCTGAAGCTTTCTTT; abundance: -; v_gene: TRBV19; d_gene: -; j_gene: TRBJ1-1
CDR3aa: CASSYSRGTNYGYTF; CDR3nt: TGTGCCAGCAGTTACAGCAGGGGAACTAACTATGGCTACACCTTC; abundance: once; v_gene: TRBV6-5; d_gene: -; j_gene: TRBJ1-2
CDR3aa: CASGPSGGDEQFF; CDR3nt: TGCGCCAGCGGGCCTAGCGGAGGGGATGAGCAGTTCTTC; abundance: -; v_gene: TRBV5-1; d_gene: TRBD2; j_gene: TRBJ2-1
CDR3aa: CASSVRSGGGTQYF; CDR3nt: TGTGCCAGCAGTGTACGTAGCGGTGGGGGTACGCAGTATTTT; abundance: -; v_gene: TRBV2; d_gene: -; j_gene: TRBJ2-3
CDR3aa: CASSREGFYEQYF; CDR3nt: TGTGCCAGCAGCCGAGAGGGGTTCTACGAGCAGTACTTC; abundance: -; v_gene: TRBV5-5; d_gene: -; j_gene: TRBJ2-7
CDR3aa: CASRLDSTYEQYF; CDR3nt: TGCGCCAGCAGGTTGGACAGTACCTACGAGCAGTACTTC; abundance: -; v_gene: TRBV10-2; d_gene: -; j_gene: TRBJ2-7
CDR3aa: CASSLQGRTEAFF; CDR3nt: TGTGCCAGCAGTTTGCAGGGGCGAACTGAAGCTTTCTTT; abundance: -; v_gene: TRBV27; d_gene: -; j_gene: TRBJ1-1
CDR3aa: CASSPADRDEQYF; CDR3nt: TGCGCCAGCAGTCCAGCTGACAGGGACGAGCAGTACTTC; abundance: -; v_gene: TRBV23-1; d_gene: TRBD1; j_gene: TRBJ2-7
CDR3aa: CASSLADRGDTEAFF; CDR3nt: TGTGCCAGCAGCTTAGCGGACAGGGGGGACACTGAAGCTTTCTTT; abundance: -; v_gene: TRBV7-9; d_gene: TRBD1; j_gene: TRBJ1-1
CDR3aa: CASSLRASGGELFF; CDR3nt: TGTGCCAGCAGCTTGCGGGCTAGCGGCGGGGAGCTGTTTTTT; abundance: -; v_gene: TRBV5-6; d_gene: TRBD2; j_gene: TRBJ2-2
CDR3aa: CATSRVLPGLAGHYEQYF; CDR3nt: TGTGCCACCAGCAGAGTTCTTCCGGGACTAGCGGGACACTACGAGCAGTACTTC; abundance: -; v_gene: TRBV15; d_gene: TRBD2; j_gene: TRBJ2-7
CDR3aa: CASGPSGGRETQYF; CDR3nt: TGCGCCAGCGGCCCTAGCGGGGGTAGGGAGACCCAGTACTTC; abundance: -; v_gene: TRBV5-1; d_gene: TRBD2; j_gene: TRBJ2-5
CDR3aa: CASSPGGTDTQYF; CDR3nt: TGTGCCAGCAGCCCGGGGGGCACAGATACGCAGTATTTT; abundance: -; v_gene: TRBV7-2; d_gene: -; j_gene: TRBJ2-3
CDR3aa: CASSFDSGPESGYTF; CDR3nt: TGTGCCAGCAGCTTCGACTCCGGGCCTGAGAGTGGCTACACCTTC; abundance: -; v_gene: TRBV7-2; d_gene: -; j_gene: TRBJ1-2
CDR3aa: CASSLLRVESLPQHF; CDR3nt: TGTGCCAGTAGTCTCCTGCGTGTGGAATCATTGCCCCAGCATTTT; abundance: -; v_gene: TRBV19; d_gene: -; j_gene: TRBJ1-5
CDR3aa: CASSPAFPGAYEQYF; CDR3nt: TGTGCCAGCAGCCCAGCGTTCCCGGGGGCCTACGAGCAGTACTTC; abundance: few; v_gene: TRBV11-2; d_gene: -; j_gene: TRBJ2-7
CDR3aa: CASSIQSGYQPQHF; CDR3nt: TGTGCCAGTAGTATACAATCGGGCTATCAGCCCCAGCATTTT; abundance: -; v_gene: TRBV19; d_gene: -; j_gene: TRBJ1-5
CDR3aa: CASSPGGQVNYGYTF; CDR3nt: TGTGCCAGCAGCCCTGGGGGACAGGTTAACTATGGCTACACCTTC; abundance: -; v_gene: TRBV7-2; d_gene: TRBD1; j_gene: TRBJ1-2
CDR3aa: CASSQAATSVSYEQYF; CDR3nt: TGTGCCAGCAGCCAAGCGGCGACTAGCGTGTCCTACGAGCAGTACTTC; abundance: -; v_gene: TRBV4-2; d_gene: TRBD2; j_gene: TRBJ2-7
CDR3aa: CASSLHSSGNTIYF; CDR3nt: TGTGCCAGCAGTCTTCATAGCTCTGGAAACACCATATATTTT; abundance: -; v_gene: TRBV6-1; d_gene: -; j_gene: TRBJ1-3
CDR3aa: CASSAPGLPSGTEAFF; CDR3nt: TGTGCCAGTAGCGCACCGGGACTCCCCTCTGGCACTGAAGCTTTCTTT; abundance: -; v_gene: TRBV19; d_gene: -; j_gene: TRBJ1-1
CDR3aa: CASSLEGLSSYEQYF; CDR3nt: TGTGCCAGCAGCTTAGAAGGGCTTAGCTCCTACGAGCAGTACTTC; abundance: -; v_gene: TRBV7-2; d_gene: -; j_gene: TRBJ2-7
CDR3aa: CASSEQLDEQYF; CDR3nt: TGCGCCAGCAGTGAACAGCTAGACGAGCAGTACTTC; abundance: -; v_gene: TRBV10-2; d_gene: -; j_gene: TRBJ2-7
CDR3aa: CASSTGTGGTDTEAFF; CDR3nt: TGTGCCAGTAGCACCGGGACAGGGGGAACGGACACTGAAGCTTTCTTT; abundance: -; v_gene: TRBV19; d_gene: TRBD1; j_gene: TRBJ1-1
CDR3aa: CASSPWGQSTDTQYF; CDR3nt: TGTGCCAGCAGCCCTTGGGGTCAAAGCACAGATACGCAGTATTTT; abundance: -; v_gene: TRBV4-2; d_gene: -; j_gene: TRBJ2-3
CDR3aa: CAWSGGLGTSYEQYF; CDR3nt: TGTGCCTGGAGTGGAGGGCTAGGAACCTCCTACGAGCAGTACTTC; abundance: -; v_gene: TRBV30; d_gene: -; j_gene: TRBJ2-7
CDR3aa: CASSLWAGVSTDTQYF; CDR3nt: TGTGCCAGCAGTTTATGGGCCGGGGTTAGCACAGATACGCAGTATTTT; abundance: -; v_gene: TRBV28; d_gene: -; j_gene: TRBJ2-3
CDR3aa: CASSEGYGYTF; CDR3nt: TGTGCCAGCAGTGAGGGATATGGCTACACCTTC; abundance: -; v_gene: TRBV6-1; d_gene: -; j_gene: TRBJ1-2
CDR3aa: CASSEPGTYEQYF; CDR3nt: TGTGCCAGCAGTGAACCAGGGACCTACGAGCAGTACTTC; abundance: -; v_gene: TRBV2; d_gene: -; j_gene: TRBJ2-7
CDR3aa: CASSQEIGAGKQFF; CDR3nt: TGCGCCAGCAGCCAAGAGATTGGAGCGGGTAAGCAGTTCTTC; abundance: -; v_gene: TRBV4-3; d_gene: -; j_gene: TRBJ2-1
CDR3aa: CASSHPVTGYGSPDTQYF; CDR3nt: TGCGCCAGCAGCCACCCAGTGACAGGCTACGGTTCACCAGATACGCAGTATTTT; abundance: -; v_gene: TRBV4-1; d_gene: -; j_gene: TRBJ2-3
CDR3aa: CASSDRGQETQYF; CDR3nt: TGTGCCAGCAGTGACCGGGGCCAAGAGACCCAGTACTTC; abundance: -; v_gene: TRBV25-1; d_gene: -; j_gene: TRBJ2-5
CDR3aa: CASSYLYRDCSYEQYF; CDR3nt: TGTGCCAGCAGCTACCTTTATAGGGATTGCTCCTACGAGCAGTACTTC; abundance: few; v_gene: TRBV6-5; d_gene: -; j_gene: TRBJ2-7
CDR3aa: CASSSTGRGNQPQHF; CDR3nt: TGCGCCAGCAGTTCCACAGGAAGGGGCAATCAGCCCCAGCATTTT; abundance: -; v_gene: TRBV10-2; d_gene: -; j_gene: TRBJ1-5
CDR3aa: CASSLSGNTQYF; CDR3nt: TGTGCCAGCAGCCTCTCAGGGAACACGCAGTATTTT; abundance: -; v_gene: TRBV6-5; d_gene: -; j_gene: TRBJ2-3
CDR3aa: CASSPRAYTEAFF; CDR3nt: TGTGCCAGCTCACCACGGGCTTACACTGAAGCTTTCTTT; abundance: -; v_gene: TRBV18; d_gene: -; j_gene: TRBJ1-1